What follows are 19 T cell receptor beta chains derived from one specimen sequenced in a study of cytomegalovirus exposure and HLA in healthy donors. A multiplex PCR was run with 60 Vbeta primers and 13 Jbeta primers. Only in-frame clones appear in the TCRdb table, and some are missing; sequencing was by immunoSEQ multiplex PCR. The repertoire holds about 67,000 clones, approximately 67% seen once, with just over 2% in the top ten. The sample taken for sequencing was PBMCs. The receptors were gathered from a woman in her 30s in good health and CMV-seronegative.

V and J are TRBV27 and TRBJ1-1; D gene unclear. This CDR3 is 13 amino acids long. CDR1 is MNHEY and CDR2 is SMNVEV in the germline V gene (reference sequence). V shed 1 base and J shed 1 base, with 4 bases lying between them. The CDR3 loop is CASSLFRNTEAFF. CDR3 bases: TGTGCCAGCAGTTTATTTAGGAACACTGAAGCTTTCTTT.

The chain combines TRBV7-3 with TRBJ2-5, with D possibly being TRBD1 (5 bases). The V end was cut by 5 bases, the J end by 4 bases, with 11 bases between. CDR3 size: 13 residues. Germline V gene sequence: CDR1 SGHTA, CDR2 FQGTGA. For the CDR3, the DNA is TGTGCCAGCAGCCTCCTAAGGGGAGAGACCCAGTACTTC. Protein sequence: CASSLLRGETQYF.

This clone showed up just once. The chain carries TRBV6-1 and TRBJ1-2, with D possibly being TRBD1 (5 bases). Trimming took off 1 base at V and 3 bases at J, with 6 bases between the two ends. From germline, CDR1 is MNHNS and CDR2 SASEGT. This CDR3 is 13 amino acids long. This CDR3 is CASSEVRDYGYTF. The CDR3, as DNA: TGTGCCAGCAGTGAAGTCAGGGACTATGGCTACACCTTC.

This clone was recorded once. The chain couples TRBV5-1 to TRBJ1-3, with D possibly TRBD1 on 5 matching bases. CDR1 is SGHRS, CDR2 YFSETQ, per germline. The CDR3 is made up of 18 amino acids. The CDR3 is CPSRLGHTHISSGNTIYF. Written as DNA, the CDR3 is TGCCCCTCTCGACTGGGGCACACCCATATCAGCTCTGGAAACACCATATATTTT.

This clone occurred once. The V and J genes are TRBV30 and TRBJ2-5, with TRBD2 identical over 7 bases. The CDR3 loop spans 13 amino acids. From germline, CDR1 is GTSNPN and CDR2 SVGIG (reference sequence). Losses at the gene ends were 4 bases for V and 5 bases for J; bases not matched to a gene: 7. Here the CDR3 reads CAWNLGREETQYF. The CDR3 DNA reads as TGTGCCTGGAATTTGGGGCGGGAGGAGACCCAGTACTTC.

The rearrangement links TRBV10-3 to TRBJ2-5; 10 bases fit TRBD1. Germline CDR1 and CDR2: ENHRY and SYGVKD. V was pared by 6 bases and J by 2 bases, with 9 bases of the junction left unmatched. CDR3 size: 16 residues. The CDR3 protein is CAIRDNGQGGQETQYF. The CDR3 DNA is TGTGCCATCAGAGATAACGGACAGGGGGGTCAAGAGACCCAGTACTTC.

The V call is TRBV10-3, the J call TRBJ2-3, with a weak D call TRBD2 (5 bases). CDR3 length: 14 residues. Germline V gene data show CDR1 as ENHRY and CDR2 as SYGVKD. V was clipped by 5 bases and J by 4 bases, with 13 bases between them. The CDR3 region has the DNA TGTGCCATCAGTCCAACCGGGGAATCAGATACGCAGTATTTT. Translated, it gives CAISPTGESDTQYF.

The CDR3 DNA follows: TGTGCCAGCAGCTTAACCCAGGGGGTTACTGAAGCTTTCTTT. It yields the protein CASSLTQGVTEAFF. The chain is built from TRBV7-2 and TRBJ1-1, with 7 bases aligning to TRBD1. CDR3 length equals 14 residues. Germline-derived CDR1 and CDR2 are SGHTA and FQGNSA. The J segment lost 5 bases and the V segment lost 2 bases, leaving 5 bases of the junction unmatched.

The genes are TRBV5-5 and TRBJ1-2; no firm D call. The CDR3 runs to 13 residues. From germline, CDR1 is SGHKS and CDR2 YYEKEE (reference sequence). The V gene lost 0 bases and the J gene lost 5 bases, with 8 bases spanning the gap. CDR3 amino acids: CASSLAVGYGYTF. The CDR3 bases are TGTGCCAGCAGCTTGGCCGTCGGGTATGGCTACACCTTC.

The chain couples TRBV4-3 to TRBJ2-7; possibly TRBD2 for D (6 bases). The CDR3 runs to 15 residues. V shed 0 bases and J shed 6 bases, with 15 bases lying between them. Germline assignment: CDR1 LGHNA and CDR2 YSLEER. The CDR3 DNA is TGCGCCAGCAGCCAAGAAGACAGCGAGGGAGGCGAGCAGTACTTC. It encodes CASSQEDSEGGEQYF.

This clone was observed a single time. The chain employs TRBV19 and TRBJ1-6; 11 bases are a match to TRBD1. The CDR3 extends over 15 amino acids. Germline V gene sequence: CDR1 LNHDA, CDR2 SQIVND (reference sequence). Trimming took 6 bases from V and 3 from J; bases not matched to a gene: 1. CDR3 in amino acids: CASSGTGGYNSPLHF. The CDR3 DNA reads TGTGCCAGTAGCGGGACAGGGGGCTATAATTCACCCCTCCACTTT. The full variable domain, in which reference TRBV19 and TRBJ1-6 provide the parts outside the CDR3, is DGGITQSPKYLFRKEGQNVTLSCEQNLNHDAMYWYRQDPGQGLRLIYYSQIVNDFQKGDIAEGYSVSREKKESFPLTVTSAQKNPTAFYLCASSGTGGYNSPLHFGNGTRLTVT.

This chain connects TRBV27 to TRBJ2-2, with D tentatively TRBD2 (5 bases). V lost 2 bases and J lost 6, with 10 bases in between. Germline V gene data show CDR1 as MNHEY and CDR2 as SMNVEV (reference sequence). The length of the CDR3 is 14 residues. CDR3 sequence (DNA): TGTGCCAGCAGTTTAAACAGAGCGGCCGGGGAGCTGTTTTTT. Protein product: CASSLNRAAGELFF.

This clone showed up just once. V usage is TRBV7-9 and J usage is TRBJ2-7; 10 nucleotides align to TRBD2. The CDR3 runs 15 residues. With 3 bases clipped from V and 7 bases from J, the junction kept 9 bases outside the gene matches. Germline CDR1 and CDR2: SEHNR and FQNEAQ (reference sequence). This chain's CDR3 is CASSLDPLAGAEQYF. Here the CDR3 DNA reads TGTGCCAGCAGCTTGGATCCTCTAGCGGGAGCTGAGCAGTACTTC.

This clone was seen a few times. CDR3 sequence reads: CASSLHYEDYGYTF. The CDR3 nucleotides read TGTGCCAGCAGCTTGCATTACGAGGACTATGGCTACACCTTC. The chain is built from TRBV5-5 and TRBJ1-2; D not certain. Germline V gene lookup returns CDR1 SGHKS and CDR2 YYEKEE (reference sequence). The ends were cut back, 1 base at V and 3 bases at J, with 10 bases in the middle. This CDR3 contains 14 residues.

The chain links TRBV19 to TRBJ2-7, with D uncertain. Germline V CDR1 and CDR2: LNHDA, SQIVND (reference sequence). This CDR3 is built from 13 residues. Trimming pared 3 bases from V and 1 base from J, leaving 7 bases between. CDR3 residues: CASSIQASYEQYF. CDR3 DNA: TGTGCCAGTAGTATTCAGGCGTCCTACGAGCAGTACTTC.

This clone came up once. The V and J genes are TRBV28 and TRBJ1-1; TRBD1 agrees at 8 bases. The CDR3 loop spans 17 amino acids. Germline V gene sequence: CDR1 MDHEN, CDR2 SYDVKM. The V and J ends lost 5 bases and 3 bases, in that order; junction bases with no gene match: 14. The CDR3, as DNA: TGTGCCAGCAGTGACAGGGGAGCGATTGGCGGTGACACTGAAGCTTTCTTT. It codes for CASSDRGAIGGDTEAFF.

CDR3 coding DNA: TGCGCCAGCAGCCAAGAATGGGGACAGAACTACAATGAGCAGTTCTTC. The encoded protein is CASSQEWGQNYNEQFF. The genes are TRBV4-3 and TRBJ2-1; 7 bases map to TRBD1. This CDR3 is 16 amino acids long. The V segment lost 0 bases and the J segment 3 bases; nucleotides outside the gene matches: 5. The germline CDR1 and CDR2 sequences are LGHNA and YSLEER.

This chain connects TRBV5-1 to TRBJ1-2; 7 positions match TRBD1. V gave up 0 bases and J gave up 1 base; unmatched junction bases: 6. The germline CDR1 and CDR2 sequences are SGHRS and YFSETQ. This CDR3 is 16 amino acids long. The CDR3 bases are TGCGCCAGCAGCTTGGGGGCAGGGGGAAGTAACTATGGCTACACCTTC. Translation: CASSLGAGGSNYGYTF. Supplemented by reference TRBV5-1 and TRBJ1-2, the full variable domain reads KAGVTQTPRYLIKTRGQQVTLSCSPISGHRSVSWYQQTPGQGLQFLFEYFSETQRNKGNFPGRFSGRQFSNSRSEMNVSTLELGDSALYLCASSLGAGGSNYGYTFGSGTRLTVV.

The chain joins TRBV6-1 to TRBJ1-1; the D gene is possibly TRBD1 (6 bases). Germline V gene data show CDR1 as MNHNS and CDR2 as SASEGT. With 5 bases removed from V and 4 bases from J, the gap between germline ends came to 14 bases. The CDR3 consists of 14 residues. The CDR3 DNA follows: TGTGCCAGCAGTTTCGACAGGATCCCCACTGAAGCTTTCTTT. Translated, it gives CASSFDRIPTEAFF.